The clone carrying this T cell receptor beta chain was seen a handful of times. This record comes from a study of T-cell reconstitution after alpha-beta-depleted transplantation in children. The CDR3 has 15 amino acids. V lost 3 bases and J 5 bases, leaving 18 bases between the germline ends. From germline, CDR1 is DFQATT and CDR2 SNEGSKA (reference sequence). Preparing the TCRbeta library involved the use of unique molecular identifiers. TCRdb ran MiXCR on the PCR reads and lists one entry per CDR3 protein. The sample shows about 610,000 distinct CDR3 sequences, more than 9% of them seen only once. The sample was PBMCs from the stem cell graft donor, taken from the stem cell graft. The chain links TRBV20-1 to TRBJ2-3; D perhaps matches TRBD2 (6 bases). The receptor was isolated from a human donor who donated a stem cell graft to a child with acute myeloid leukemia. The CDR3 here is CSARKTGDIIDTQYF. The CDR3 DNA reads as TGCAGTGCTAGGAAAACGGGAGACATTATAGATACGCAGTATTTT.